The source of this T cell receptor beta chain is a study of OX40 agonist ivuxolimab in advanced cancers. Background on the study: From about 23 to 85 years was the age range, with a mean of about 56 years, and around 84% were male.

Trimming took 0 bases from V and 4 from J, leaving 16 bases between them. CDR3 length: 16 residues. Germline V CDR1 and CDR2: SGHRS, YFSETQ. Blood was sampled at baseline, cycle 4 day 1, and cycle 7 day 1. Worth noting for this clone: Its specificity is unknown.

Study-wide findings and caveats: Clones of CD4+ and CD8+ blood T cells grew by week 6 at doses of 0.1 to 3.0 mg/kg. Determination of antigen specificity was not performed for the expanded peripheral T cells.

TCRdb's copy holds only in-frame clones and misses some; the assay was immunoSEQ multiplex PCR. The sample records about 80,000 clones, 90% to 95% being singletons. This sequence originates from an adult with an advanced solid tumor such as melanoma, head and neck, liver or kidney cancer. The sequenced sample was CD4+ or CD8+ T cells sorted from blood, obtained in a trial of the OX40 agonist ivuxolimab. The gene calls are TRBV5-1 and TRBJ2-5; TRBD1 might be the D (5 bases). The CDR3 DNA reads TGCGCCAGCAGCTTGGGGGGCTTCCAAGATATAGAGACCCAGTACTTC. It yields the protein CASSLGGFQDIETQYF.